The count of the clone carrying this T cell receptor beta chain is one. The antigen remains undetermined. Trimming took 1 base from V and 0 from J, leaving 15 bases between them. CDR1 is LGHDT and CDR2 is YNNKEL in the germline V gene (reference sequence). This CDR3 is built from 17 residues. The data were taken from a study of T cell responses to AZD1222 COVID-19 vaccine. The protocol was immunoSEQ multiplex PCR, while the TCRdb copy is restricted to in-frame clones and leaves out a portion. The sample has 150,000 to 200,000 clones; 80% to 95% are singletons. Study results and caveats: There were repertoire samples only from the period after the peak T cell response. Only a handful of people who got AZD1222 tested seropositive at baseline. The sample set comprised mostly white British donors with more females, and clonal diversity was possibly underestimated.

The sequences come from peripheral blood, collected on day 0 of AZD1222 vaccination. The receptor was isolated from an adult in good health. The chain uses TRBV3-1 (or the pseudogene TRBV3-2) and TRBJ1-2, with D hard to call. CDR3 amino acids: CASSQATGGLANYGYTF. CDR3 sequence (DNA): TGTGCCAGCAGCCAAGCGACCGGTGGGCTGGCTAACTATGGCTACACCTTC.